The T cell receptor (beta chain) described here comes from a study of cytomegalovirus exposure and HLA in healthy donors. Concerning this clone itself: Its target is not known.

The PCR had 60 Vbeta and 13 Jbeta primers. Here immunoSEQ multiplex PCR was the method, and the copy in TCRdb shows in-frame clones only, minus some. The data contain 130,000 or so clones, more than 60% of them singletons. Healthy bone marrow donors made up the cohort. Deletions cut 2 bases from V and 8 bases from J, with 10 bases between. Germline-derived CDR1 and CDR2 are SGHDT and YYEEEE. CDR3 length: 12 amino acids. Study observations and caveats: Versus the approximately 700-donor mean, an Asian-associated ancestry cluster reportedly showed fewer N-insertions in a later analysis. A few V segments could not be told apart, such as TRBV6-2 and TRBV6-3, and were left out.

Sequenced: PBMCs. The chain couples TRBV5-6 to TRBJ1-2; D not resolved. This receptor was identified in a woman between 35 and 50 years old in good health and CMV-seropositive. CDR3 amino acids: CASSLQSGGYTF. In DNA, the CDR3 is TGTGCCAGCAGCTTACAGTCTGGCGGCTACACCTTC.